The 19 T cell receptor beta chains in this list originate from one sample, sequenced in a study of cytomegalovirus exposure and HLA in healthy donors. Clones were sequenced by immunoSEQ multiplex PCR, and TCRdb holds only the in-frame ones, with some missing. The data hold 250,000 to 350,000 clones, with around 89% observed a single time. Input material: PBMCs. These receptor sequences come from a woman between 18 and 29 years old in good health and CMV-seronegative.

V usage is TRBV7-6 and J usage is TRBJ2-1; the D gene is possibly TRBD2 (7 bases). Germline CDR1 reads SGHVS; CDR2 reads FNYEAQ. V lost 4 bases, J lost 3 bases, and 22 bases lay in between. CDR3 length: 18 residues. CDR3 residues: CASSSEGVWGLYYNEQFF. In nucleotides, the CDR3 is TGTGCCAGCAGCTCCGAGGGGGTCTGGGGACTATACTACAATGAGCAGTTCTTC.

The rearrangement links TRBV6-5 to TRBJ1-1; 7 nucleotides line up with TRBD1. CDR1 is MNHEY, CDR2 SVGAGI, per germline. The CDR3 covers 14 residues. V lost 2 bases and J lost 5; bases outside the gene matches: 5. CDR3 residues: CASSYGRGRTEAFF. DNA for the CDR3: TGTGCCAGCAGTTACGGCAGGGGGAGGACTGAAGCTTTCTTT.

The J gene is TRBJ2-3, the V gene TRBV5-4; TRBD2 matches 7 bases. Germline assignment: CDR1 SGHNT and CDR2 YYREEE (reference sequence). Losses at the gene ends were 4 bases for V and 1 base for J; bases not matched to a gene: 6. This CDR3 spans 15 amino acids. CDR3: CASSRSGTRTDTQYF. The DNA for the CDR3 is TGTGCCAGCAGCCGGAGCGGGACTCGCACAGATACGCAGTATTTT.

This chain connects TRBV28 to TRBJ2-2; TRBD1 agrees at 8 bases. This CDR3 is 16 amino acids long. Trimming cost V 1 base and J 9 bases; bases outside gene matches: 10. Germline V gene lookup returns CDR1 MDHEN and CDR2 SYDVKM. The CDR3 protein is CASSLSPGQGTRELFF. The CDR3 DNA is TGTGCCAGCAGTTTATCACCCGGACAGGGAACCAGGGAGCTGTTTTTT.

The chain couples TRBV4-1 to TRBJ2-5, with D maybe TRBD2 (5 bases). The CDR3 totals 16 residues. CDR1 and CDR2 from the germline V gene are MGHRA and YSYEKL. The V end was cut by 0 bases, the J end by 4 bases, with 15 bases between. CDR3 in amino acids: CASSQERAVAGETQYF. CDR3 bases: TGCGCCAGCAGCCAAGAAAGGGCCGTGGCGGGAGAGACCCAGTACTTC.

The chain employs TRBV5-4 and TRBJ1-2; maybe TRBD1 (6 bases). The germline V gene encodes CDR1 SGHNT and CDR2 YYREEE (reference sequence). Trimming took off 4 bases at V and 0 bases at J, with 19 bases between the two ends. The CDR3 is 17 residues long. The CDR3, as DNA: TGTGCCAGCAGCCAGGGTGGGGGCCGCCCCACTAACTATGGCTACACCTTC. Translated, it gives CASSQGGGRPTNYGYTF. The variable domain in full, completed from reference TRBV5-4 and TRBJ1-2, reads ETGVTQSPTHLIKTRGQQVTLRCSSQSGHNTVSWYQQALGQGPQFIFQYYREEENGRGNFPPRFSGLQFPNYSSELNVNALELDDSALYLCASSQGGGRPTNYGYTFGSGTRLTVV.

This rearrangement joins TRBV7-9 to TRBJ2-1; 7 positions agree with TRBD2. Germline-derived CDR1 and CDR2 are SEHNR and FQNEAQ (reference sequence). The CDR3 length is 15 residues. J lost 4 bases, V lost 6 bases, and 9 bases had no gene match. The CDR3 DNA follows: TGTGCCAGCAGGTCGGGAAGCGGGATTTACAATGAGCAGTTCTTC. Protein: CASRSGSGIYNEQFF.

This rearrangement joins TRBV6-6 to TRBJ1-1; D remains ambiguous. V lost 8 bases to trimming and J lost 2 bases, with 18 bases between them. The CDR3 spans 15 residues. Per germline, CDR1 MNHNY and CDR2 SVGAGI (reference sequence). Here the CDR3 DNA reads TGTGCCAGCGACCACTCGGCGGGGTTCAACACTGAAGCTTTCTTT. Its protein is CASDHSAGFNTEAFF.

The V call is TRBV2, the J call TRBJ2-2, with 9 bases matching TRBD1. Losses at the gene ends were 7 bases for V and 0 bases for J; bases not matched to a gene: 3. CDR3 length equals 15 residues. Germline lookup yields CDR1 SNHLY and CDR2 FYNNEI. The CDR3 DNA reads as TGTGCCAGCAACGACAGGGGGGCGAACACCGGGGAGCTGTTTTTT. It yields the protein CASNDRGANTGELFF. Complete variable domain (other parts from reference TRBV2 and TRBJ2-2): EPEVTQTPSHQVTQMGQEVILRCVPISNHLYFYWYRQILGQKVEFLVSFYNNEISEKSEIFDDQFSVERPDGSNFTLKIRSTKLEDSAMYFCASNDRGANTGELFFGEGSRLTVL.

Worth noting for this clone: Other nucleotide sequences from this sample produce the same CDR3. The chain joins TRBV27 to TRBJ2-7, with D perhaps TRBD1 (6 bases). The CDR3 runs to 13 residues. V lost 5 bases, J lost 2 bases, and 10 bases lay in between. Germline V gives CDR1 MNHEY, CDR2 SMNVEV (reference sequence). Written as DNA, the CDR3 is TGTGCCAGCAGTCCTCGGACAGCCTACGAGCAGTACTTC. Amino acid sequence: CASSPRTAYEQYF.

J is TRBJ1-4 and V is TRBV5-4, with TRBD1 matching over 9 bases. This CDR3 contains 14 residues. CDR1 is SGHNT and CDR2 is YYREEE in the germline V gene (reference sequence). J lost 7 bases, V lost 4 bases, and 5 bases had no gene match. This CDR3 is CASSPGTGSEKLFF. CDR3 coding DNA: TGTGCCAGCAGCCCCGGGACAGGGAGTGAAAAACTGTTTTTT.

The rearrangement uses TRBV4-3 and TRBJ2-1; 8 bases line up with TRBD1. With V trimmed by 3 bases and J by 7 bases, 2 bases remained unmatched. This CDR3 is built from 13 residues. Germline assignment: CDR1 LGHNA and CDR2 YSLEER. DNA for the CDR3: TGCGCCAGCAGCCACACAGGGGGGAATGAGCAGTTCTTC. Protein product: CASSHTGGNEQFF.

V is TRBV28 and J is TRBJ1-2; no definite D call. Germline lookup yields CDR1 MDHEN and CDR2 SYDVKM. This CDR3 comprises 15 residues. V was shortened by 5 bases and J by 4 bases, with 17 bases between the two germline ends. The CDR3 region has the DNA TGTGCCAGCAGTCCCCTCCATGGGCCGTCCTATGGCTACACCTTC. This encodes CASSPLHGPSYGYTF.

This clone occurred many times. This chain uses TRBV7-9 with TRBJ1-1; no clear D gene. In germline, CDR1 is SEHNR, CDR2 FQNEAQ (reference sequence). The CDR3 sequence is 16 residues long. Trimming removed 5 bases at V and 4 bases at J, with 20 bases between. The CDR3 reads CASSPSGPGEITEAFF. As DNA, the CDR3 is TGTGCCAGCAGCCCCTCGGGCCCGGGAGAAATCACTGAAGCTTTCTTT.

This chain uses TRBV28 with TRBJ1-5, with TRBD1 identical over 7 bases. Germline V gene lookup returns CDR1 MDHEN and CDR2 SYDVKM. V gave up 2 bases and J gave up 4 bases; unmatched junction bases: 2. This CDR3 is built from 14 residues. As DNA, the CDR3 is TGTGCCAGCAGTTTAGACAGGGCTAATCAGCCCCAGCATTTT. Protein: CASSLDRANQPQHF.

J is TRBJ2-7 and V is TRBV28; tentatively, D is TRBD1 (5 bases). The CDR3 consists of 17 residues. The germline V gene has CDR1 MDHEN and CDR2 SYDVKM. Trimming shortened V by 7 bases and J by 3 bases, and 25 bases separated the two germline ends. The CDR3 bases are TGTGCCAGCACCCTAAACCAAGATCACGTCAGGGTCTACGAGCAGTACTTC. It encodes CASTLNQDHVRVYEQYF. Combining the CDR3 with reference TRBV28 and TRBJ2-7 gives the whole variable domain DVKVTQSSRYLVKRTGEKVFLECVQDMDHENMFWYRQDPGLGLRLIYFSYDVKMKEKGDIPEGYSVSREKKERFSLILESASTNQTSMYLCASTLNQDHVRVYEQYFGPGTRLTVT.

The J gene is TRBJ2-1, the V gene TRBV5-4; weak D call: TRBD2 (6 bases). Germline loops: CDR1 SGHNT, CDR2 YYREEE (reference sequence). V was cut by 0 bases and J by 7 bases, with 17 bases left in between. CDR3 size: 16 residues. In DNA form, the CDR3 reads TGTGCCAGCAGCTTGGGGCAACTAGCCCCTGAGAATGAGCAGTTCTTC. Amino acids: CASSLGQLAPENEQFF.

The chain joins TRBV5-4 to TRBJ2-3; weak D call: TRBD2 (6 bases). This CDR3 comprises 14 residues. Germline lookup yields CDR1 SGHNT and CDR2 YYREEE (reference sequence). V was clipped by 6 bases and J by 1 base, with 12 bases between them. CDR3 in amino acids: CASTTSIGTDTQYF. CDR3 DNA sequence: TGTGCCAGCACAACTAGCATCGGCACAGATACGCAGTATTTT.

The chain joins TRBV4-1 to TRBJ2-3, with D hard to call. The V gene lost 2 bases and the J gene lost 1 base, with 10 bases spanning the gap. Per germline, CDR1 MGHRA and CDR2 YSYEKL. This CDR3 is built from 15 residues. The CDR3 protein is CASSQTPGRTDTQYF. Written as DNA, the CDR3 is TGCGCCAGCAGCCAAACTCCTGGGCGCACAGATACGCAGTATTTT.